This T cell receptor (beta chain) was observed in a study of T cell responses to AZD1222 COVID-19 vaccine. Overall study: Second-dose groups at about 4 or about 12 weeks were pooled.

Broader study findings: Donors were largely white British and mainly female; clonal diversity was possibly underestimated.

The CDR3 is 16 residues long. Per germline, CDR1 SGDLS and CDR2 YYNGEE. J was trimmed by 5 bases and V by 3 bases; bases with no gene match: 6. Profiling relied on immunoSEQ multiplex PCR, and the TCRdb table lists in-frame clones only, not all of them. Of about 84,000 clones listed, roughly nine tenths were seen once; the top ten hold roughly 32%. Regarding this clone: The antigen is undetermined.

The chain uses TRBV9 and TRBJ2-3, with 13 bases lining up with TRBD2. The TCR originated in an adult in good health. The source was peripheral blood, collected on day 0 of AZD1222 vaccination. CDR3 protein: CASSGGTSGTGDTQYF. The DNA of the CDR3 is TGTGCCAGCAGCGGCGGGACTAGCGGGACCGGAGATACGCAGTATTTT.